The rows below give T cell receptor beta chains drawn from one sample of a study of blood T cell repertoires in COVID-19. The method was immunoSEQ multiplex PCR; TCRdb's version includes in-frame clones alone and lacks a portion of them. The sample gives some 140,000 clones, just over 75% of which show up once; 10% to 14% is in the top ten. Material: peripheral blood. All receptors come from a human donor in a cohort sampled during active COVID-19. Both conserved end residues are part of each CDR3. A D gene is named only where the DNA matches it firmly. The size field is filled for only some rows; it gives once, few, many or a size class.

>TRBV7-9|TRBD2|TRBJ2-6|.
CASSGLAGRGRGANVLTF
TGTGCCAGCAGCGGCCTAGCGGGGCGGGGTAGGGGGGCCAACGTCCTGACTTTC
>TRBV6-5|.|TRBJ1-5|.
CASSRGYSNQPQHF
TGTGCCAGCAGTCGAGGGTATAGCAATCAGCCCCAGCATTTT
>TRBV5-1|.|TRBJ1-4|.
CASSPYPDRPNEKLFF
TGCGCCAGCAGCCCTTACCCCGACAGGCCGAATGAAAAACTGTTTTTT
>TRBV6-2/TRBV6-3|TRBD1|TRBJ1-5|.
CASSYTGVGNQPQHF
TGTGCCAGCAGTTACACAGGGGTGGGCAATCAGCCCCAGCATTTT
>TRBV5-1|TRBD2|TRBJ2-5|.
CASSLAAGGPQETQYF
TGCGCCAGCAGCTTGGCAGCGGGGGGCCCCCAAGAGACCCAGTACTTC
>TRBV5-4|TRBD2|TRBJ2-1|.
CASSTPVGGGSGNEQFF
TGTGCCAGCAGTACCCCGGTGGGCGGGGGAAGTGGTAATGAGCAGTTCTTC
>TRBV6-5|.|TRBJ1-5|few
CASNWGLGQNQPQHF
TGTGCCAGCAATTGGGGCTTAGGACAAAATCAGCCCCAGCATTTT
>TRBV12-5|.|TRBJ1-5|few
CASGPNIPNQPQHF
TGTGCTAGTGGTCCAAACATCCCGAATCAGCCCCAGCATTTT
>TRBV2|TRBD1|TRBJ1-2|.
CASSEDRGVRGYTF
TGTGCCAGCAGTGAAGACAGGGGTGTCCGTGGCTACACCTTC
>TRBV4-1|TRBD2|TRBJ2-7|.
CASSQLAGDYEQYF
TGCGCCAGCAGCCAACTAGCGGGGGACTACGAGCAGTACTTC